The 32 T cell receptor beta chains below all came from one sample that was sequenced in a study of shared clonotypes between healthy human individuals. CD8 cells regarded as naive lacked CD45RO, were positively chosen for CCR7, and omitted terminally differentiated effector memory CD45RA+ cells. Sequenced by immunoSEQ multiplex PCR; TCRdb stores in-frame clones only, minus some. The sample consists of about 1.9 million clones, around 93% of them appearing once. Source material: naive CD8+ T cells from PBMCs. The receptors derive from a man younger than 35 in good health. Some clones in this sample may be carry-over from other donors' samples.

This chain uses TRBV28 with TRBJ2-3, with 11 bases aligning to TRBD1. The germline V gene has CDR1 MDHEN and CDR2 SYDVKM. The V gene end was trimmed by 6 bases and the J gene end by 3 bases; junction bases not matched to a gene: 5. The CDR3 spans 15 residues. CDR3 bases: TGTGCCAGCAGGTACGGACAGGGGGCTACAGATACGCAGTATTTT. Its translation is CASRYGQGATDTQYF.

This clone was recorded once. The DNA of the CDR3 is TGTGCCAGCAGCACGACTAGCGGGCCTAACCAAGAGACCCAGTACTTC. Protein sequence: CASSTTSGPNQETQYF. V gene TRBV2 combines with J gene TRBJ2-5, with 10 bases that match TRBD2. The CDR3 contains 16 residues. V lost 6 bases and J lost 0; bases outside the gene matches: 7. Germline V lookup: CDR1 SNHLY, CDR2 FYNNEI.

This clone was recorded only once. The chain has TRBV6-5 and TRBJ1-4, with a tentative D call TRBD1 (6 bases). The CDR3 runs to 15 residues. CDR1 is MNHEY and CDR2 is SVGAGI in the germline V gene. V lost 5 bases and J 0 bases, leaving 10 bases between the germline ends. DNA of the CDR3: TGTGCCAGCAGTCAGGACAGTTCAACTAATGAAAAACTGTTTTTT. It translates to CASSQDSSTNEKLFF.

The chain employs TRBV28 and TRBJ2-1, with 7 nucleotides matching TRBD2. The CDR3 is made up of 14 amino acids. The junction had 12 bases not matched to a gene; V was cut back by 7 bases and J by 9 bases. Looked up from germline, CDR1 is MDHEN and CDR2 is SYDVKM. The CDR3 coding sequence is TGTGCCAGCATTCGGCAAGCGGGATGGGGTGAGCAGTTCTTC. It translates to CASIRQAGWGEQFF.

This clone occurred once. The chain joins TRBV5-1 to TRBJ1-1, with D perhaps TRBD1 (6 bases). The germline CDR1 and CDR2 sequences are SGHRS and YFSETQ. The CDR3 runs to 17 residues. V lost 3 bases and J 0 bases, leaving 18 bases between the germline ends. The chain's CDR3 is CASSSGLLGQVNTEAFF. The CDR3 nucleotides read TGCGCCAGCAGCTCTGGACTACTGGGACAAGTGAACACTGAAGCTTTCTTT. The variable domain in full, with the rest retrieved from reference TRBV5-1 and TRBJ1-1, is KAGVTQTPRYLIKTRGQQVTLSCSPISGHRSVSWYQQTPGQGLQFLFEYFSETQRNKGNFPGRFSGRQFSNSRSEMNVSTLELGDSALYLCASSSGLLGQVNTEAFFGQGTRLTVV.

This clone has only one observation. The chain carries TRBV5-5 and TRBJ2-7; perhaps D is TRBD1 or TRBD2 (5 bases each). Germline loops: CDR1 SGHKS, CDR2 YYEKEE (reference sequence). The V gene lost 4 bases and the J gene lost 1 base, with 12 bases spanning the gap. CDR3 length: 14 residues. The CDR3 protein is CASSLGTRSYEQYF. CDR3 sequence (DNA): TGTGCCAGCAGCCTAGGGACGCGTTCCTACGAGCAGTACTTC.

The V call is TRBV12-1, the J call TRBJ1-4. TRBV12-1 is a pseudogene locus. The CDR3 has 13 residues. DNA of the CDR3: TGTGCCAGCAGCTCACTTCCTGAAGAAAAACTGTTTTTT. Translating gives CASSSLPEEKLFF.

V and J are TRBV30 and TRBJ1-2; D remains unclear. Per germline, CDR1 GTSNPN and CDR2 SVGIG (reference sequence). CDR3 length: 13 amino acids. Trimming left V 0 bases short and J 4 bases short, with 9 bases between. As DNA, the CDR3 is TGTGCCTGGAGTGTACGCCCAGGCTATGGCTACACCTTC. This codes for CAWSVRPGYGYTF.

The chain links TRBV11-2 to TRBJ2-7, with TRBD1 identical over 9 bases. Germline V gene sequence: CDR1 SGHAT, CDR2 FQNNGV. J gave up 5 bases and V 5 bases, and 7 bases lay outside the gene matches. The CDR3 totals 14 residues. The CDR3 nucleotides read TGTGCCAGCAGCCCCGGACAGGGGTACCACGAGCAGTACTTC. Its protein is CASSPGQGYHEQYF.

The V gene is TRBV4-1, the J gene TRBJ1-2; no firm D call. CDR1 and CDR2 (germline): MGHRA, YSYEKL. V was pared by 5 bases and J by 4 bases, with 17 bases between. CDR3 length: 15 residues. CDR3 protein: CASSAGSSGGYGYTF. CDR3 DNA: TGCGCCAGCAGCGCCGGGTCCTCGGGAGGCTATGGCTACACCTTC.

This rearrangement joins TRBV7-9 to TRBJ2-6; TRBD2 might be the D (5 bases). Germline V lookup: CDR1 SEHNR, CDR2 FQNEAQ (reference sequence). CDR3 size: 19 residues. The V end was cut by 5 bases, the J end by 0 bases, with 20 bases between. CDR3 DNA: TGTGCCAGCAGCCCTAGGCGAGGGCAGGAACCCTCTGGGGCCAACGTCCTGACTTTC. This translates into CASSPRRGQEPSGANVLTF.

This clone was observed once. This rearrangement joins TRBV7-9 to TRBJ2-3, with TRBD2 identical over 7 bases. The CDR3 consists of 17 residues. Germline lookup yields CDR1 SEHNR and CDR2 FQNEAQ (reference sequence). The V gene end was trimmed by 0 bases and the J gene end by 1 base; junction bases not matched to a gene: 7. CDR3 region: CASSLAPGLLRTDTQYF. CDR3 nucleotide sequence: TGTGCCAGCAGCTTAGCCCCGGGACTACTCCGCACAGATACGCAGTATTTT. The full variable domain, its missing parts supplied by reference TRBV7-9 and TRBJ2-3, is DTGVSQNPRHKITKRGQNVTFRCDPISEHNRLYWYRQTLGQGPEFLTYFQNEAQLEKSRLLSDRFSAERPKGSFSTLEIQRTEQGDSAMYLCASSLAPGLLRTDTQYFGPGTRLTVL.

The J gene is TRBJ2-1, the V gene TRBV2; 12 nucleotides align to TRBD2. The CDR3 is 15 residues long. The germline CDR1 and CDR2 sequences are SNHLY and FYNNEI. Trimming cost V 2 bases and J 8 bases; bases outside gene matches: 4. The CDR3 reads CASSERTSGIYEQFF. CDR3 sequence (DNA): TGTGCCAGCAGTGAAAGGACTAGCGGGATTTATGAGCAGTTCTTC.

This chain uses TRBV6-1 with TRBJ2-7; D unresolved. This CDR3 region has 12 residues. Trimming took off 8 bases at V and 0 bases at J, with 8 bases between the two ends. CDR1 and CDR2 (germline): MNHNS, SASEGT. DNA for the CDR3: TGTGCCAGCTGGAAAACCTCCTACGAGCAGTACTTC. It is translated as CASWKTSYEQYF.

The CDR3, as DNA: TGTGCCAGCAGCGTACGAACGGGACCGCAAGAGACCCAGTACTTC. Amino acid sequence: CASSVRTGPQETQYF. The rearrangement uses TRBV9 and TRBJ2-5; D tentatively fits TRBD1 or TRBD2 (5 bases each). Germline V gives CDR1 SGDLS, CDR2 YYNGEE. Trimming pared 1 base from V and 2 bases from J, leaving 12 bases between. The CDR3 consists of 15 residues.

The chain combines TRBV15 with TRBJ2-3; TRBD1 matches 7 bases. The CDR3 extends over 17 amino acids. J gave up 6 bases and V 5 bases, and 17 bases lay outside the gene matches. Germline CDR1 LNHNV, CDR2 YYDKDF (reference sequence). CDR3 residues: CATSSRQGEPPYDTQYF. The CDR3 DNA reads as TGTGCCACCAGCTCTCGACAGGGAGAACCACCCTATGATACGCAGTATTTT. The full variable domain, with the rest looked up from reference TRBV15 and TRBJ2-3, is DAMVIQNPRYQVTQFGKPVTLSCSQTLNHNVMYWYQQKSSQAPKLLFHYYDKDFNNEADTPDNFQSRRPNTSFCFLDIRSPGLGDTAMYLCATSSRQGEPPYDTQYFGPGTRLTVL.

V is TRBV5-1 and J is TRBJ1-5; unclear D gene. The germline V and J ends were trimmed by 1 base and 4 bases, with 12 bases remaining between them. CDR1 is SGHRS and CDR2 is YFSETQ in the germline V gene. This CDR3 has 15 residues. In DNA form, the CDR3 reads TGCGCCAGCAGCTTGACAGCGGCGAAAAATCAGCCCCAGCATTTT. It encodes CASSLTAAKNQPQHF.

The V call is TRBV4-2, the J call TRBJ2-1, with D perhaps TRBD2 (5 bases). Trimming stripped 0 bases from V and 5 bases from J, with 11 bases between. This CDR3 has 15 amino acids. The V gene's germline CDR1 is LGHNA and CDR2 YNFKEQ. CDR3: CASSQEEDYNNEQFF. The CDR3 DNA follows: TGTGCCAGCAGCCAAGAGGAAGACTACAACAATGAGCAGTTCTTC.

Points on this clone: At the DNA level, this CDR3 is encoded by other sequences in the same sample as well. The V call is TRBV9, the J call TRBJ2-7; 12 bases line up with TRBD2. CDR1 is SGDLS and CDR2 is YYNGEE in the germline V gene. With V trimmed by 3 bases and J by 7 bases, 2 bases remained unmatched. The CDR3 runs 13 residues. The CDR3 spells CASSAGLAGEQYF. The CDR3 DNA sequence: TGTGCCAGCAGCGCGGGACTAGCGGGTGAGCAGTACTTC. The full variable domain, rest sourced from reference TRBV9 and TRBJ2-7, is DSGVTQTPKHLITATGQRVTLRCSPRSGDLSVYWYQQSLDQGLQFLIQYYNGEERAKGNILERFSAQQFPDLHSELNLSSLELGDSALYFCASSAGLAGEQYFGPGTRLTVT.

The J gene is TRBJ1-5, the V gene TRBV5-5; TRBD1 is a possible D gene (5 bases). There are 17 residues in the CDR3. Trimming removed 0 bases from V and 5 bases from J, with 18 bases in between. CDR1 is SGHKS and CDR2 is YYEKEE in the germline V gene (reference sequence). The CDR3 spells CASSLEYIGVVDQPQHF. The CDR3 DNA reads TGTGCCAGCAGCTTGGAATATATAGGGGTCGTTGATCAGCCCCAGCATTTT.

The chain couples TRBV27 to TRBJ2-7; D ambiguous. Looked up from germline, CDR1 is MNHEY and CDR2 is SMNVEV (reference sequence). CDR3 length: 14 residues. The germline V and J ends were trimmed by 5 bases and 3 bases, with 14 bases remaining between them. CDR3 nucleotides: TGTGCCAGCAGTCCCACCGATAGGCTCTACGAGCAGTACTTC. It encodes CASSPTDRLYEQYF.

The CDR3 nucleotides read TGTGCCAGCAGCCCCCGACAGGGGATCTACGAGCAGTACTTC. The encoded protein is CASSPRQGIYEQYF. The chain employs TRBV7-9 and TRBJ2-7; 8 bases line up with TRBD1. CDR3 length: 14 residues. Germline CDR1 and CDR2: SEHNR and FQNEAQ (reference sequence). V was pared by 5 bases and J by 3 bases, with 6 bases of the junction left unmatched.

V and J are TRBV7-2 and TRBJ2-3; 7 bases match TRBD2. Germline-derived CDR1 and CDR2 are SGHTA and FQGNSA. V shed 5 bases, J shed 2 bases, and the junction held 7 bases outside the gene matches. This CDR3 region has 15 residues. The CDR3 nucleotides are TGTGCCAGCAGCCAATGGGGGGGACCCACAGATACGCAGTATTTT. Translated, it gives CASSQWGGPTDTQYF.

This clone is a singleton in its sample. The chain recombines TRBV11-2 with TRBJ2-1; 7 positions agree with TRBD2. The CDR3 runs 16 residues. Germline values: CDR1 SGHAT, CDR2 FQNNGV. The V and J ends lost 5 bases and 4 bases, in that order; junction bases with no gene match: 11. The CDR3 coding sequence is TGTGCCAGCAGCCCCCGGACTAGGGGCCTTTACAATGAGCAGTTCTTC. Protein product: CASSPRTRGLYNEQFF.

Comments on this clone: The same CDR3 is also encoded by other DNA sequences in this sample. The genes are TRBV27 and TRBJ1-1; D gene ambiguous. V lost 3 bases to trimming and J lost 4 bases, with 6 bases between them. Per germline, CDR1 MNHEY and CDR2 SMNVEV (reference sequence). The CDR3 runs 12 residues. CDR3 protein: CASSFSGTEAFF. CDR3 bases: TGTGCCAGCAGTTTCTCGGGCACTGAAGCTTTCTTT.

In this sample, this clone turned up once. CDR3 bases: TGTGCCAGCAGTGAAACCAGGGCGGCAAATGAGCAGTTCTTC. It yields the protein CASSETRAANEQFF. The V gene is TRBV25-1, the J gene TRBJ2-1, with a tentative D call TRBD1 (5 bases). The V end lost 2 bases, the J end lost 7 bases, and 12 bases lay between the germline ends. This CDR3 region has 14 residues. Germline V gives CDR1 MGHDK, CDR2 SYGVNS.

This chain links TRBV11-2 with TRBJ1-3; 8 nucleotides match TRBD1. The CDR3 extends over 17 amino acids. Per the germline V gene, CDR1 is SGHAT and CDR2 is FQNNGV. Unmatched junction bases numbered 11, after V lost 7 bases and J lost 0 bases. DNA for the CDR3: TGTGCCAGCAACGGGTACCTAACAGGGGGCTCTGGAAACACCATATATTTT. Residues: CASNGYLTGGSGNTIYF.

This chain uses TRBV6-1 with TRBJ1-1; possibly TRBD1 for D (5 bases). V shed 0 bases and J shed 0 bases, with 14 bases lying between them. Germline loops: CDR1 MNHNS, CDR2 SASEGT. CDR3 length: 17 residues. CDR3 sequence (DNA): TGTGCCAGCAGTGAAGCGACCCTGACAGCATTGAACACTGAAGCTTTCTTT. The encoded protein is CASSEATLTALNTEAFF.

About this clone itself: This CDR3 is also generated by other DNA sequences in the sample. The CDR3 nucleotides read TGCAGCGTTGTGCGGGACTACGAGCAGTACTTC. Its translation: CSVVRDYEQYF. V is TRBV29-1 and J is TRBJ2-7, with D possibly being TRBD2 (6 bases). There are 11 residues in the CDR3. The ends were cut back, 4 bases at V and 3 bases at J, with 7 bases in the middle. Germline V gene lookup returns CDR1 SQVTM and CDR2 ANQGSEA.

Comment on this clone: At one end, the junction sequence differs from germline, possibly due to a read error. The chain recombines TRBV27 with TRBJ2-7, with D perhaps given as TRBD1 or TRBD2 (5 bases each). The V gene's germline CDR1 is MNHEY and CDR2 SMNVEV (reference sequence). The CDR3 spans 15 residues. CDR3 sequence: CASSFRDGFSCEQYF. The CDR3 nucleotides read TGTGCCAGCAGTTTCCGGGACGGGTTCTCCTGCGAGCAGTACTTC.

The chain joins TRBV4-1 to TRBJ1-1; D is uncertain. Trimming cost V 1 base and J 2 bases, with 8 bases left between them. CDR3 length equals 14 residues. Per the germline V gene, CDR1 is MGHRA and CDR2 is YSYEKL. CDR3 region: CASSQARDNTEAFF. As DNA, the CDR3 is TGCGCCAGCAGCCAAGCACGGGATAACACTGAAGCTTTCTTT.

This chain links TRBV7-8 with TRBJ2-7; 7 bases are shared with TRBD2. The trim removed 4 bases at V and 6 bases at J, leaving 12 bases unmatched. The CDR3 has 15 residues. Germline V gene sequence: CDR1 SGHVS, CDR2 FQNEAQ. The CDR3 loop is CASSSQSGDLSEQYF. CDR3 nucleotides: TGTGCCAGCAGCTCCCAAAGCGGGGACCTCTCCGAGCAGTACTTC.